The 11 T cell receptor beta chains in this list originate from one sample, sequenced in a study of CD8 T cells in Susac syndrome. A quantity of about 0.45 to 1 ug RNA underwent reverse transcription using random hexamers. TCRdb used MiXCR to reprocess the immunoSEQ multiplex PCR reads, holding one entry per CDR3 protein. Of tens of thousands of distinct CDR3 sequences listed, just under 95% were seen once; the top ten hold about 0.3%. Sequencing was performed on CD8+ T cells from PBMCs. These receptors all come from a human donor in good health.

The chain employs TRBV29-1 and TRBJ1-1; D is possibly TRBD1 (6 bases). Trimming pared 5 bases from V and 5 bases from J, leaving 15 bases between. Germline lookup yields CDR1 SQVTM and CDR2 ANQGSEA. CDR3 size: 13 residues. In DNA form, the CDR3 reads TGCAGCGTTATGACAGGCTTCAGGACTGAAGCTTTCTTT. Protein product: CSVMTGFRTEAFF.

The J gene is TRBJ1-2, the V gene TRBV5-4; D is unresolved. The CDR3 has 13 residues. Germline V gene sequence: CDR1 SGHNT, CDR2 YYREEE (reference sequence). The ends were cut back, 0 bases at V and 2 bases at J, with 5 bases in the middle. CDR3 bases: TGTGCCAGCAGCTTGGAAGCAAACTATGGCTACACCTTC. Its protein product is CASSLEANYGYTF.

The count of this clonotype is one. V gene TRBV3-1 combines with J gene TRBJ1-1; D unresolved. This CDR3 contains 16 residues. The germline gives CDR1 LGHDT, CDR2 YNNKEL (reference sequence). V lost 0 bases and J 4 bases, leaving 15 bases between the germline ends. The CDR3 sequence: CASSQEARDMATEAFF. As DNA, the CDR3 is TGTGCCAGCAGCCAAGAGGCCCGAGACATGGCCACTGAAGCTTTCTTT.

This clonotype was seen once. The CDR3 is CASSQVLARGTEAFF. Written as DNA, the CDR3 is TGCGCCAGCAGCCAAGTGCTTGCCAGGGGCACTGAAGCTTTCTTT. The rearrangement joins TRBV4-1 to TRBJ1-1; D may be TRBD1 (6 bases). This CDR3 spans 15 amino acids. Germline V CDR1 and CDR2: MGHRA, YSYEKL. V was shortened by 1 base and J by 4 bases, with 13 bases between the two germline ends.

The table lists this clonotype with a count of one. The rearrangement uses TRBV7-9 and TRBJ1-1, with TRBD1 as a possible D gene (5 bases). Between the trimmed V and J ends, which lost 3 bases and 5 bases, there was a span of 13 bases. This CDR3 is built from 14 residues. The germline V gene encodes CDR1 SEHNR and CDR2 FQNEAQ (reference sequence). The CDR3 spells CASSLLRDGTEAFF. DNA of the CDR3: TGTGCCAGCAGCTTGCTTAGGGACGGGACTGAAGCTTTCTTT.

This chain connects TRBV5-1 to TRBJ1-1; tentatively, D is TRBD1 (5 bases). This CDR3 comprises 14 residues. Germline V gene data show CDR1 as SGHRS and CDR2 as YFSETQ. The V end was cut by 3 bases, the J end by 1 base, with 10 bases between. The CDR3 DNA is TGCGCCAGCAGCTGGGGGTCAGCGAACACTGAAGCTTTCTTT. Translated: CASSWGSANTEAFF.

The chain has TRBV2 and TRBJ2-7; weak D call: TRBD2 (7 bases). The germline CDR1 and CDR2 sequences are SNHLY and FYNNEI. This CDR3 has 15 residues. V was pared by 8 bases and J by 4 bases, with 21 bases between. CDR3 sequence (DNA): TGTGCCAGCTGGGGGGGGGCCCAGCCCTTATACGAGCAGTACGTC. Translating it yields CASWGGAQPLYEQYV.

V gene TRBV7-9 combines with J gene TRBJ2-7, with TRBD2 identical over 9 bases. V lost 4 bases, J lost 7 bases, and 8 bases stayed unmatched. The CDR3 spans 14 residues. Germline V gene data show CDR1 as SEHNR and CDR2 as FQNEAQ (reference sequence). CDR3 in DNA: TGTGCCAGCAGCTCGACTAGCGGCTTGAGGGAGCAGTACTTC. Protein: CASSSTSGLREQYF.

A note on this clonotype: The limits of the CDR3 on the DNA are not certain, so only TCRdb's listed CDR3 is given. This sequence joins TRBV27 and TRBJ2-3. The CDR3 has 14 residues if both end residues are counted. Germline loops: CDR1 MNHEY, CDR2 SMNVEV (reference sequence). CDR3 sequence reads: CASSLGMGTDTQYF.

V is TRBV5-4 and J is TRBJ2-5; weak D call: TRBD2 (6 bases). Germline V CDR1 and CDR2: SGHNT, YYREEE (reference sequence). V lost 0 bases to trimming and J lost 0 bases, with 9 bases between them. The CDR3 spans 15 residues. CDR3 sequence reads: CASSLERGYQETQYF. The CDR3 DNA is TGTGCCAGCAGCTTGGAACGGGGGTACCAAGAGACCCAGTACTTC.

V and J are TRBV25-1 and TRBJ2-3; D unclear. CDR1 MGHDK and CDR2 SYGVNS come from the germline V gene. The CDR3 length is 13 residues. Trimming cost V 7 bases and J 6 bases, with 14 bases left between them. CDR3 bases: TGTGCCAGCAATAAACGAGGCTTCGATACGCAGTATTTT. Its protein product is CASNKRGFDTQYF.